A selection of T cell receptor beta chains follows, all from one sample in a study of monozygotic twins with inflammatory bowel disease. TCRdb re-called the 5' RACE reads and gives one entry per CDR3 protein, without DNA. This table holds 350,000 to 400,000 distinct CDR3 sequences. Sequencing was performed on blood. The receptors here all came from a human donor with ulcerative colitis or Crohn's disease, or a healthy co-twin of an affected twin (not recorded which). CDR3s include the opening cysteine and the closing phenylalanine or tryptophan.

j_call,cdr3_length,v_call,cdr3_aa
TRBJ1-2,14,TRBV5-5,CASSPDRGVYGYTF
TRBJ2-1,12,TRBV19,CASISPYNEQFF
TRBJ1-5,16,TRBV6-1,CASSPQGAYSNQPQHF
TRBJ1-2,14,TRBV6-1,CASTMGGAVYGYTF
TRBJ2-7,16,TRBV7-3,CASSLGSGTGTYEQYF
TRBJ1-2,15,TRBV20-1,CSAPRPGTLNYGYTF
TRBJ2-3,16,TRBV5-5,CASSSVAGGPADTQYF
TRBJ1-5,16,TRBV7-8,CASSPLGGQGNQPQHF
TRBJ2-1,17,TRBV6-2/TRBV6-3,CASRKQRRGRYYNEQFF
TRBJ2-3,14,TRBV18,CASSQGRTTDTQYF
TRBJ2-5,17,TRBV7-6,CASSLSTTSGGQETQYF
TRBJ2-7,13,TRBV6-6,CASSYSGDYEQYF
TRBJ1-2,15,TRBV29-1,CSVGSSGTGGFGYTF
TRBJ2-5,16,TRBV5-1,CASSLFGGRNQETQYF
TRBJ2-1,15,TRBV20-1,CSARDLPGNYNEQFF
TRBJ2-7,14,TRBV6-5,CASSLRGGRSEQYF
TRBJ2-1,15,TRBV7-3,CASSRRTGDYNEQFF
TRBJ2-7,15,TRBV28,CASTNLTAVFRGQYF
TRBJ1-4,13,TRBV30,CAWSVAGQGKLFF
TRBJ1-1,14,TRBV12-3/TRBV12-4,CASSNPEINTEAFF